The clone carrying this T cell receptor beta chain was counted at least ten times. Its antigen is not known. The data originate from a study of identical twins. Study outcomes and limitations: Twin-shared out-of-frame alpha sequences were enriched for low generation probability. It was cross-sectional statistical analysis, not following the same donors, that the conclusions relied on.

A universal primer site was incorporated via template switching, and the cDNA contained unique molecular identifiers. TCRdb passed the 5' RACE reads through MiXCR, listing each CDR3 protein once. The table lists some 710,000 distinct CDR3 sequences, roughly 6% of them singletons, with 1.5% to 2% in the top ten. Trimming took 5 bases from V and 3 from J; bases not matched to a gene: 1. The germline V gene has CDR1 SQVTM and CDR2 ANQGSEA. This CDR3 region has 13 residues. J is TRBJ2-7 and V is TRBV29-1; 13 positions match TRBD2. The sequencing sample was made of naive T cells sorted from blood. The clonotype comes from a man between 18 and 35 years old in good health. The CDR3 nucleotides are TGCAGCGTTAGGACTAGCGGGAGCTACGAGCAGTACGTC. Encoded protein: CSVRTSGSYEQYV.